This TCR beta chain comes out of a study of T cells in localized non-small cell lung cancer. Findings and limits, study-wide: Increased T cell density in blood showed an association with longer overall survival.

TCRdb keeps only in-frame clones here, not all; method: immunoSEQ multiplex PCR. The data show about 61,000 clones, with over 85% seen just once and roughly a fifth held by the top ten. This clone rates as medium-sized. As yet, its antigen is unknown. Material: peripheral blood, obtained before any cancer treatment. This TCR came from a man aged 40 to 70 with stage I squamous cell lung carcinoma.

The CDR3 reads CASSQPTGRYSYEQYF. In nucleotides, the CDR3 is TGTGCCAGCAGTCAACCGACAGGGCGATACTCCTACGAGCAGTACTTC. This chain connects TRBV28 to TRBJ2-7, with 7 bases identical to TRBD1. With 5 bases clipped from V and 0 bases from J, the junction kept 10 bases outside the gene matches. The CDR3 is made up of 16 amino acids. CDR1 MDHEN and CDR2 SYDVKM come from the germline V gene.